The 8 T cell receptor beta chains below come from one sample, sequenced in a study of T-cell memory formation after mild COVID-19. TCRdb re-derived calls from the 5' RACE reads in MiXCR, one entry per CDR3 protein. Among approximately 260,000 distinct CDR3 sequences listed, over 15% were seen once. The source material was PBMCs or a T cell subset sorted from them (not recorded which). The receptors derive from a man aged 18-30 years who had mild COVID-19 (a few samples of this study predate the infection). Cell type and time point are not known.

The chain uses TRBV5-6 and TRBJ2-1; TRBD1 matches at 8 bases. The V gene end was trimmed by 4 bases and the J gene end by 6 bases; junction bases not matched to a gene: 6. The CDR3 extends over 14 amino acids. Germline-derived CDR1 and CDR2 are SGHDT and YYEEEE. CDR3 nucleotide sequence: TGTGCCAGCAGCCTTTGGACAGGGCGCAATGAGCAGTTCTTC. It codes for CASSLWTGRNEQFF. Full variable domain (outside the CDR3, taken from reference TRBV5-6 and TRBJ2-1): DAGVTQSPTHLIKTRGQQVTLRCSPKSGHDTVSWYQQALGQGPQFIFQYYEEEERQRGNFPDRFSGHQFPNYSSELNVNALLLGDSALYLCASSLWTGRNEQFFGPGTRLTVL.

CDR3 coding DNA: TGCAGTGCCCCCGAACAGGCCGGGGCCAACGTCCTGACTTTC. It yields the protein CSAPEQAGANVLTF. The chain carries TRBV20-1 and TRBJ2-6; weak D call: TRBD1 (5 bases). The V gene's germline CDR1 is DFQATT and CDR2 SNEGSKA (reference sequence). The CDR3 loop spans 14 amino acids. V was cut by 6 bases and J by 4 bases, with 13 bases left in between.

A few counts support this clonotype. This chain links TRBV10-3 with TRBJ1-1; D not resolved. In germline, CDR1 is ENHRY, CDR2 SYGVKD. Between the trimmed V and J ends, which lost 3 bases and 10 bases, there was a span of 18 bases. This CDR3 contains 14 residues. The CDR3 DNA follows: TGTGCCATCAGTGATTCTCGGTCAGCGTCAAGAGCTTTCTTT. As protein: CAISDSRSASRAFF.

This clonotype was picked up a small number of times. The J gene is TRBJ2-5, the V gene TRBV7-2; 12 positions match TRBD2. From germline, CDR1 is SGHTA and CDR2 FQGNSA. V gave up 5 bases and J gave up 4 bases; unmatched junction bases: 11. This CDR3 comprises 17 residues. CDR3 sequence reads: CASSPPGWTSGVETQYF. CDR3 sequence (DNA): TGTGCCAGCAGCCCTCCCGGTTGGACTAGCGGGGTAGAGACCCAGTACTTC.

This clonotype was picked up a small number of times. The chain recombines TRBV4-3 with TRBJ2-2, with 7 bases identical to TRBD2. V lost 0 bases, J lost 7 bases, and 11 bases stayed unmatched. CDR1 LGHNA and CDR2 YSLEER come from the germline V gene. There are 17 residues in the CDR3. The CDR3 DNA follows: TGCGCCAGCAGCCAAGATAGAGAGGGGAGGGCGAGCGGGGAGCTGTTTTTT. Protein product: CASSQDREGRASGELFF.

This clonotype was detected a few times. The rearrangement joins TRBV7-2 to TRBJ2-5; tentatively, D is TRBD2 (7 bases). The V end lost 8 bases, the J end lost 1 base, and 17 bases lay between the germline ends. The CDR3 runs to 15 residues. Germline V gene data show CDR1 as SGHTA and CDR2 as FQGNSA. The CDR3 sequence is CASGRWGGLQETQYF. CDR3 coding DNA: TGTGCCAGCGGGCGGTGGGGGGGCCTCCAAGAGACCCAGTACTTC.

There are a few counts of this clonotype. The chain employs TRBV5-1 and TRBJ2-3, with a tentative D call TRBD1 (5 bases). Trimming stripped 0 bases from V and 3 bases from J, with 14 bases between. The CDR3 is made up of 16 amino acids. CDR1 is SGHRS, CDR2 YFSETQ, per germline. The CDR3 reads CASSLDQGLRTDTQYF. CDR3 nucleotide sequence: TGCGCCAGCAGCTTGGATCAGGGTTTGAGGACAGATACGCAGTATTTT.

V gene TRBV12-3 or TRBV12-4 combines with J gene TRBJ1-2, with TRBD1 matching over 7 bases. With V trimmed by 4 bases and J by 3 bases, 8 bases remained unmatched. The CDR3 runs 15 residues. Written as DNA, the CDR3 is TGTGCCAGCAGTTCGACAGGGCGAGAAGACTATGGCTACACCTTC. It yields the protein CASSSTGREDYGYTF.